This TCR beta chain was captured in a study of memory CD4+ T cells and cytomegalovirus serostatus. Data came from immunoSEQ multiplex PCR; TCRdb stores just in-frame clones and leaves some out. The table lists some 52,000 clones, roughly four fifths of them singletons, with approximately 1.5% in the top ten. Single viable CD3+CD4+CD8-CD45RO+ cells were sorted as the memory CD4+ T cells. V lost 2 bases and J 2 bases, leaving 10 bases between the germline ends. Per germline, CDR1 LGHNA and CDR2 YSLEER. The CDR3 is 15 residues long. This clone was picked up a small number of times. The source is an adult in good health and CMV-seronegative. The V call is TRBV4-3, the J call TRBJ1-5, with D uncertain. Sequenced input: memory CD4+ T cells from blood. This CDR3 is CASSQFRGGNQPQHF. Here the CDR3 DNA reads TGCGCCAGCAGCCAATTCCGGGGAGGCAATCAGCCCCAGCATTTT.